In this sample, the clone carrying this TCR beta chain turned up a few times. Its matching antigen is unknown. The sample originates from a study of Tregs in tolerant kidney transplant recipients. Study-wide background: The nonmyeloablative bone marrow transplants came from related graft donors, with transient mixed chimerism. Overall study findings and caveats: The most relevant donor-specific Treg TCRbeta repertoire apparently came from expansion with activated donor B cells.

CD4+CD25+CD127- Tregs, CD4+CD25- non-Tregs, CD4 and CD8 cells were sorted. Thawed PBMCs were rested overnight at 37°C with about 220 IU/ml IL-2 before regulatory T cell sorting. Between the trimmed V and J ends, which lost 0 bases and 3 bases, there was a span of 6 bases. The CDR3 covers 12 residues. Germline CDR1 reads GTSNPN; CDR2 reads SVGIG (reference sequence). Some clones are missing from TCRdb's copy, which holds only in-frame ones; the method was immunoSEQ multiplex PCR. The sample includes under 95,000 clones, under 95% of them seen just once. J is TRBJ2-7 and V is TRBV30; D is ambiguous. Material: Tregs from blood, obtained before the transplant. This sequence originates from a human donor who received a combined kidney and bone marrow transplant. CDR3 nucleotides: TGTGCCTGGAGTGTACTGGGCTACGAGCAGTACTTC. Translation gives CAWSVLGYEQYF. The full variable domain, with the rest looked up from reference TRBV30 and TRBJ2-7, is SQTIHQWPATLVQPVGSPLSLECTVEGTSNPNLYWYRQAAGRGLQLLFYSVGIGQISSEVPQNLSASRPQDRQFILSSKKLLLSDSGFYLCAWSVLGYEQYFGPGTRLTVT.